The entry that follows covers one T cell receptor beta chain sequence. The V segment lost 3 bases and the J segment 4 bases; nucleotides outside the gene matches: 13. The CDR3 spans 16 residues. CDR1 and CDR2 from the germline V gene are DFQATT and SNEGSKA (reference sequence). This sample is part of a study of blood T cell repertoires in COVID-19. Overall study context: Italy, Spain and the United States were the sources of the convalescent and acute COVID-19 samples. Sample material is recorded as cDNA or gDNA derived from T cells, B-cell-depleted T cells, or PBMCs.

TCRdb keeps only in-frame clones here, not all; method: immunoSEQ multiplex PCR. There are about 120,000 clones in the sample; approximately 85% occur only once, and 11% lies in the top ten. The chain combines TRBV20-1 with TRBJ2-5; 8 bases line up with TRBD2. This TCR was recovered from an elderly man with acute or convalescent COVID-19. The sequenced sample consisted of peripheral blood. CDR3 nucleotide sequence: TGCAGTGCTAGTCCCAGCACCGGGAGGGCCGGAGAGACCCAGTACTTC. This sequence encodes CSASPSTGRAGETQYF.